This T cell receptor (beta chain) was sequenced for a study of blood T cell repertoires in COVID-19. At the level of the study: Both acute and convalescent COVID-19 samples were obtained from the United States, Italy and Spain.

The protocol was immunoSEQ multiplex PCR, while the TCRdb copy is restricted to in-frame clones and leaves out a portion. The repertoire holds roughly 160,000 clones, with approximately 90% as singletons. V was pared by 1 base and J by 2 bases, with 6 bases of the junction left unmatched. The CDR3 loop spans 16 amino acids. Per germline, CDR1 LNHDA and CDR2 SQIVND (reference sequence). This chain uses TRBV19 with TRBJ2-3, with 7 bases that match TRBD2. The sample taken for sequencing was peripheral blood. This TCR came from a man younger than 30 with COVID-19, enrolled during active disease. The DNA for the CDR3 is TGTGCCAGTAGTATAGGTCGGGGAGGGTTCACAGATACGCAGTATTTT. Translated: CASSIGRGGFTDTQYF.